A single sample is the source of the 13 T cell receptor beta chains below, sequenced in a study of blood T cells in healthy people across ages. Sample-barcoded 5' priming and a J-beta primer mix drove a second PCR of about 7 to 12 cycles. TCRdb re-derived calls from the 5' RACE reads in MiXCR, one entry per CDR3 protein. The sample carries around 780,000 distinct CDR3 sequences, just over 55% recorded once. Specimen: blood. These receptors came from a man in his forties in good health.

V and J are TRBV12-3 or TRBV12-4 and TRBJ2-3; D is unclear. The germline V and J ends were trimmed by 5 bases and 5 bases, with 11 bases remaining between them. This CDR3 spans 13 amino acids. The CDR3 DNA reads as TGTGCCAGCAGTGTACGTTCGGGAGATACGCAGTATTTT. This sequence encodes CASSVRSGDTQYF.

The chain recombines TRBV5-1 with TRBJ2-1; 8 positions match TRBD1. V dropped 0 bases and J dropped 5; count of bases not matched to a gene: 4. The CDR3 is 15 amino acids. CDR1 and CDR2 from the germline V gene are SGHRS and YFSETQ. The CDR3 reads CASSLVDRDHNEQFF. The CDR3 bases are TGCGCCAGCAGCTTGGTGGACAGGGACCACAATGAGCAGTTCTTC.

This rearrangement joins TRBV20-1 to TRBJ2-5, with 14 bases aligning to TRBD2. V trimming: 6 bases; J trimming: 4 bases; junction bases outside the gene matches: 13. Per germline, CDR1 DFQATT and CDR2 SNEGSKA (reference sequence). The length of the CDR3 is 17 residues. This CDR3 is CSAEWLTSGGAGETQYF. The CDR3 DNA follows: TGCAGTGCCGAGTGGCTGACTAGCGGGGGGGCTGGAGAGACCCAGTACTTC.

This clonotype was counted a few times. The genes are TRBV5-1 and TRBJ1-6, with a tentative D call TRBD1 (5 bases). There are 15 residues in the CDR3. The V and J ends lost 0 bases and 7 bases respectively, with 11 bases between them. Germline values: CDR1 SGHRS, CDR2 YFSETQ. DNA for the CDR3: TGCGCCAGCAGCTTGGCCGTCGGGGGAAATTCACCCCTCCACTTT. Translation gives CASSLAVGGNSPLHF.

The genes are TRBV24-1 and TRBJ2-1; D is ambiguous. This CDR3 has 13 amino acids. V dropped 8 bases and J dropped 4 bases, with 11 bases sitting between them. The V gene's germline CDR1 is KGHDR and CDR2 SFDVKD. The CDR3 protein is CATTDTRYNEQFF. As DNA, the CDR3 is TGTGCCACCACCGACACAAGATACAATGAGCAGTTCTTC.

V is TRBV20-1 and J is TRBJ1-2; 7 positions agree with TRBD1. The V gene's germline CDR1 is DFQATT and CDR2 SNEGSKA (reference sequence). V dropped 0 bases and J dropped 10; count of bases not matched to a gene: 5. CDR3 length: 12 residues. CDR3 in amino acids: CSARELQGSYTF. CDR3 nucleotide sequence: TGCAGTGCTAGAGAGCTACAGGGGTCCTACACCTTC.

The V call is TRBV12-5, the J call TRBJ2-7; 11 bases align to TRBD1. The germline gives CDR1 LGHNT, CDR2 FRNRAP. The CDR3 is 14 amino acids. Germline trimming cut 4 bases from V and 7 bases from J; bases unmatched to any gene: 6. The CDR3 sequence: CASGWTGGYNEQYF. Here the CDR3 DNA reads TGTGCTAGTGGTTGGACAGGGGGCTACAATGAGCAGTACTTC.

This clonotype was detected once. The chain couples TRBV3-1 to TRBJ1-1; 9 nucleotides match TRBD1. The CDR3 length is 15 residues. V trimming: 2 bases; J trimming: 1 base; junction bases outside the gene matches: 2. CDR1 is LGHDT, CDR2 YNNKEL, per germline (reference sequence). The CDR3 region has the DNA TGTGCCAGCAGCCAATGGGACAGGGCGAACACTGAAGCTTTCTTT. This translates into CASSQWDRANTEAFF.

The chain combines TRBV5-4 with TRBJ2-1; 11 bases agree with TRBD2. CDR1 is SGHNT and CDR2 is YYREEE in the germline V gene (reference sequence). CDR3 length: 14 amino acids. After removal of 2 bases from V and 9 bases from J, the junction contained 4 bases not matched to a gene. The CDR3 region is CASSFDSGRGEQFF. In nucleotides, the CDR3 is TGTGCCAGCAGCTTCGATAGCGGGAGGGGTGAGCAGTTCTTC.

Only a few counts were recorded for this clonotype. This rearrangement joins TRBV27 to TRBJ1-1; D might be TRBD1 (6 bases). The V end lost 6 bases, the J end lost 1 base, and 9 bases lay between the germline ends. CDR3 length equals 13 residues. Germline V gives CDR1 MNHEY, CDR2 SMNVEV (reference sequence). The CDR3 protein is CASSWGQNTEAFF. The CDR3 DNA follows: TGTGCCAGCAGCTGGGGACAGAACACTGAAGCTTTCTTT.

Here the CDR3 DNA reads TGCGCCAGCAGCCTTGGGGACAGTATCCAGCCCCAGCATTTT. This gives the protein CASSLGDSIQPQHF. The genes are TRBV5-1 and TRBJ1-5, with 7 bases that match TRBD1. CDR1 and CDR2 (germline): SGHRS, YFSETQ. The CDR3 has 14 residues. V trimming: 4 bases; J trimming: 7 bases; junction bases outside the gene matches: 8.

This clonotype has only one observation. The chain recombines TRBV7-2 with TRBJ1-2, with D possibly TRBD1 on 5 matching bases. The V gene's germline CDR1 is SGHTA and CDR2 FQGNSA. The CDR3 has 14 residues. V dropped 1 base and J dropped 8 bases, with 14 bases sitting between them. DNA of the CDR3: TGTGCCAGCAGCTTAGTAGGCCAGGGTGTGGGCTACACCTTC. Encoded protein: CASSLVGQGVGYTF.

DNA for the CDR3: TGTGCCAGCAGCTTAGGTGCGCGGGGAGGACGAGAGACCCAGTACTTC. This translates into CASSLGARGGRETQYF. The genes are TRBV7-2 and TRBJ2-5; tentatively, D is TRBD2 (6 bases). Per germline, CDR1 SGHTA and CDR2 FQGNSA. The V gene lost 1 base and the J gene lost 4 bases, with 16 bases spanning the gap. This CDR3 is 16 amino acids long.